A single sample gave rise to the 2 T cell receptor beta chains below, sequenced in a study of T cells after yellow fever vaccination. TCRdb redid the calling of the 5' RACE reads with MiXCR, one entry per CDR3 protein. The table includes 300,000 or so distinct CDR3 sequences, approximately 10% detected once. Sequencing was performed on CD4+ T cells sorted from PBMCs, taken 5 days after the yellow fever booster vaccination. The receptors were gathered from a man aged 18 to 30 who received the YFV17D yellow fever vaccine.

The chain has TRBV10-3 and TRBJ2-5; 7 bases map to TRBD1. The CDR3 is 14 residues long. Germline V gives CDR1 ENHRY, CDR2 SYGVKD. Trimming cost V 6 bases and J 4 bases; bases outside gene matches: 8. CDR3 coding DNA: TGTGCCATCAGCCTACAGGGGTTTGGAGAGACCCAGTACTTC. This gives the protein CAISLQGFGETQYF.

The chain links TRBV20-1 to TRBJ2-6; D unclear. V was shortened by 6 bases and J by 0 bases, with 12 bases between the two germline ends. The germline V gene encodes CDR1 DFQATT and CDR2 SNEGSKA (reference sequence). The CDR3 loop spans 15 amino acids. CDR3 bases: TGCAGTGCCCAGGTCCACCACTCTGGGGCCAACGTCCTGACTTTC. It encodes CSAQVHHSGANVLTF.